Following are 9 T cell receptor beta chains from one sample sequenced in a study of Ad26.COV2.S vaccination and SARS-CoV-2 variants (dated by TCRdb to about 2021). In the paper's terms, the treatment or condition label means: approximately 18 received Ad26.COV2.S at low or high dose, single or two shots; about 5 received placebo; per-sample allocation not given. Repertoires of vaccine and placebo recipients were sequenced from samples taken on day 63 after the first injection. Libraries were constructed by the immunoSEQ multiplex PCR assay. Sourced from immuneACCESS, this table was stored by TCRdb with only in-frame sequences that have V and J called. A share of the clones is absent; for the studies checked, an unresolved V gene accounts for under half, and the remainder has no known explanation. The sample records around 450,000 clones, 85% to 90% of which are singletons. Approximately 2.5% of the sample is taken by the ten largest.

Sequenced material: peripheral blood, taken in a trial of Ad26.COV2.S vaccine versus placebo. Receptors originate from a person between 18 and 65 years old who received the Ad26.COV2.S COVID-19 vaccine or a placebo.

This clone was seen a single time. The rearrangement joins TRBV19 to TRBJ2-5; the match to TRBD2 covers 12 bases. Germline CDR1 and CDR2: LNHDA and SQIVND (reference sequence). The length of the CDR3 is 15 residues. V lost 5 bases and J lost 6; bases outside the gene matches: 7. The CDR3 here is CASSSTSGSRKTQYF. CDR3 bases: TGTGCCAGTAGTTCGACTAGCGGGAGTAGGAAGACCCAGTACTTC.

This chain's CDR3 is CASSLGNEGYTF. For the CDR3, the DNA is TGCGCCAGCAGCTTGGGTAACGAGGGCTACACCTTC. This chain connects TRBV5-1 to TRBJ1-2; D is undetermined. The germline CDR1 and CDR2 sequences are SGHRS and YFSETQ. The CDR3 runs to 12 residues. V was pared by 0 bases and J by 8 bases, with 8 bases between.

The V gene is TRBV5-5, the J gene TRBJ1-1; TRBD1 is a possible D gene (5 bases). V was clipped by 2 bases and J by 8 bases, with 16 bases between them. Germline-derived CDR1 and CDR2 are SGHKS and YYEKEE (reference sequence). The CDR3 is 14 residues long. The CDR3 is CASSFYGAEVEAFF. The CDR3 coding sequence is TGTGCCAGCAGCTTCTATGGGGCTGAGGTCGAAGCTTTCTTT.

The CDR3 is CASSLASRNTEAFF. Written as DNA, the CDR3 is TGTGCCAGCAGCTTGGCATCAAGGAACACTGAAGCTTTCTTT. The V and J genes are TRBV5-6 and TRBJ1-1; D is undetermined. Germline CDR1 reads SGHDT; CDR2 reads YYEEEE. Trimming took 0 bases from V and 1 from J, leaving 7 bases between them. The CDR3 spans 14 residues.

This clone occurred once. This chain joins TRBV6-1 and TRBJ1-3, with TRBD1 matching 10 bases. The V gene's germline CDR1 is MNHNS and CDR2 SASEGT. The CDR3 length is 13 residues. The ends lost 6 bases at V and 8 bases at J; junction bases unmatched: 4. CDR3 in DNA: TGTGCCAGCAGGGGACAGGGGACGGACACCATATATTTT. Its protein is CASRGQGTDTIYF.

The V gene is TRBV28, the J gene TRBJ2-7; D may be TRBD2 (6 bases). Germline CDR1 reads MDHEN; CDR2 reads SYDVKM. Deletions cut 6 bases from V and 9 bases from J, with 18 bases between. The CDR3 sequence is 13 residues long. CDR3 coding DNA: TGTGCCAGCAGCTTCGGGAGAAGAAGTTTGCAGTACTTC. It is translated as CASSFGRRSLQYF.

V is TRBV25-1 and J is TRBJ1-1; D might be TRBD1 (5 bases). The V end lost 4 bases, the J end lost 4 bases, and 16 bases lay between the germline ends. This CDR3 is 15 amino acids long. The germline CDR1 and CDR2 sequences are MGHDK and SYGVNS. The chain's CDR3 is CASSAVGVRGTEAFF. The CDR3 coding sequence is TGTGCCAGCAGTGCGGTAGGGGTACGCGGCACTGAAGCTTTCTTT.

The chain carries TRBV4-2 and TRBJ1-3; the D gene is possibly TRBD1 (6 bases). The CDR3 contains 14 residues. Trimming cost V 4 bases and J 3 bases, with 10 bases left between them. From germline, CDR1 is LGHNA and CDR2 YNFKEQ. The CDR3 spells CASSPQGSGNTIYF. The CDR3 region has the DNA TGTGCCAGCAGCCCGCAGGGGAGTGGAAACACCATATATTTT.

V is TRBV19 and J is TRBJ1-1; D not resolved. From germline, CDR1 is LNHDA and CDR2 SQIVND (reference sequence). Trimming stripped 8 bases from V and 0 bases from J, with 13 bases between. The CDR3 contains 14 residues. As DNA, the CDR3 is TGTGCCAGTCTACACGACTTAATGAACACTGAAGCTTTCTTT. Residues: CASLHDLMNTEAFF.